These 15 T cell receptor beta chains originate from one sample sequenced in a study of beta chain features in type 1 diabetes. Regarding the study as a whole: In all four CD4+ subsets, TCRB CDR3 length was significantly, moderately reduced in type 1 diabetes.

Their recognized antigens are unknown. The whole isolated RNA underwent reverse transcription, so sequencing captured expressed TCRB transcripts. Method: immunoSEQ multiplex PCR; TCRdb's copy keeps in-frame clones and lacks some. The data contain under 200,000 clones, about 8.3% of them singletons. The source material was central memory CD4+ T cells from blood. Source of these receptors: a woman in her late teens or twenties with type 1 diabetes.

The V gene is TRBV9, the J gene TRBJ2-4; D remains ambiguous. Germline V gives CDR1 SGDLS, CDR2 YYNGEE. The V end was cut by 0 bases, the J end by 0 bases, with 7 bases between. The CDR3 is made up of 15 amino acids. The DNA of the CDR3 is TGTGCCAGCAGCGTAGCCGCAGGAGCCAAAAACATTCAGTACTTC. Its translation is CASSVAAGAKNIQYF.

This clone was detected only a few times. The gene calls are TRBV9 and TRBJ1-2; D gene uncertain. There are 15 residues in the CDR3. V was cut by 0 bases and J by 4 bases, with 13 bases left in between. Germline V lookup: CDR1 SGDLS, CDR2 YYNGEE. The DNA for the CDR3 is TGTGCCAGCAGCGTAGCTGACCGGAGGGCCTATGGCTACACCTTC. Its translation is CASSVADRRAYGYTF.

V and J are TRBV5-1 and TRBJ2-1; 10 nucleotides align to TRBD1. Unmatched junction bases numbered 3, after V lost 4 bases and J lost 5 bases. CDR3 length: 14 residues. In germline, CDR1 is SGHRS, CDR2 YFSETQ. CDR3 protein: CASSPDRGNNEQFF. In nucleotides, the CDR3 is TGCGCCAGCAGCCCGGACAGGGGGAACAATGAGCAGTTCTTC. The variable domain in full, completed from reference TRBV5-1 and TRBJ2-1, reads KAGVTQTPRYLIKTRGQQVTLSCSPISGHRSVSWYQQTPGQGLQFLFEYFSETQRNKGNFPGRFSGRQFSNSRSEMNVSTLELGDSALYLCASSPDRGNNEQFFGPGTRLTVL.

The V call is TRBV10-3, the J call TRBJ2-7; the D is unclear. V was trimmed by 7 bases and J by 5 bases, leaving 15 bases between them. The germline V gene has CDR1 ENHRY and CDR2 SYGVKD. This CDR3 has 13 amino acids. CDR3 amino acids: CAIKDSTIHEQYF. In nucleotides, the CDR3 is TGTGCCATCAAGGATAGCACGATACACGAGCAGTACTTC.

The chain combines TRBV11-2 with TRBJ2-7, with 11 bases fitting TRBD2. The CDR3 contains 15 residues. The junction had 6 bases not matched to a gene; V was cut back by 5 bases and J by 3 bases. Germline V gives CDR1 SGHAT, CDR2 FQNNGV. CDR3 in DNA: TGTGCCAGCAGCCCAACTAGCGGGAGCCTCTACGAGCAGTACTTC. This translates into CASSPTSGSLYEQYF.

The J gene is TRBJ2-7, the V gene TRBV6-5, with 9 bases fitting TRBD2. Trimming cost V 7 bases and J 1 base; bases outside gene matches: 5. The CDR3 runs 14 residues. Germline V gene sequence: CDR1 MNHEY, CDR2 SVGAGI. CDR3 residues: CASKVAGVSYEQYF. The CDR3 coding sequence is TGTGCCAGCAAGGTAGCGGGAGTGTCCTACGAGCAGTACTTC.

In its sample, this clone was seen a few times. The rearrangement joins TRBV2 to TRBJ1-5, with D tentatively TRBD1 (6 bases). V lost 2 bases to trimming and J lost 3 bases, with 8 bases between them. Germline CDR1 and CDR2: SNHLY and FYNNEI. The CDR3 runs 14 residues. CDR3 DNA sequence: TGTGCCAGCAGTGAATCAGGGGTCAATCAGCCCCAGCATTTT. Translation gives CASSESGVNQPQHF.

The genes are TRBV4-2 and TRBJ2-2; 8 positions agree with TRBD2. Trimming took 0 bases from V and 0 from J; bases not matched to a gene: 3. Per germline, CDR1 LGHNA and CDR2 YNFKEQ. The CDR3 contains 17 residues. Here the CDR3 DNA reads TGTGCCAGCAGCCAAGATGGGGGACTAGCGAACACCGGGGAGCTGTTTTTT. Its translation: CASSQDGGLANTGELFF.

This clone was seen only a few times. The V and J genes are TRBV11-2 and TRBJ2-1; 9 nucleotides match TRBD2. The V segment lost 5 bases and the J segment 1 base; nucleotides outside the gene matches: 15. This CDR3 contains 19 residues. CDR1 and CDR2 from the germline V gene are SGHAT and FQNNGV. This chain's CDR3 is CASSRLGGSGSRSYNEQFF. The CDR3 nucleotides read TGTGCCAGCAGCCGTTTGGGGGGTAGCGGGAGTAGGTCCTACAATGAGCAGTTCTTC.

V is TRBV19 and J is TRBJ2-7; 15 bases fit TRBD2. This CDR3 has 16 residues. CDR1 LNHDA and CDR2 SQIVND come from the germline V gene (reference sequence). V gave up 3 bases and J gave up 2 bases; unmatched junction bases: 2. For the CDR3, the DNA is TGTGCCAGTAGTATGGGACTAGCGGGGGGTACCTACGAGCAGTACTTC. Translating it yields CASSMGLAGGTYEQYF.

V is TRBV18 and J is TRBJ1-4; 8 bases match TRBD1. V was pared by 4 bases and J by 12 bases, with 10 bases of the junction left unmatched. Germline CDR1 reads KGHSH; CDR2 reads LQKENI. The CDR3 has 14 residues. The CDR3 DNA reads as TGTGCCAGCTCACTGGACAGGGCGGATGGACAACTGTTTTTT. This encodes CASSLDRADGQLFF.

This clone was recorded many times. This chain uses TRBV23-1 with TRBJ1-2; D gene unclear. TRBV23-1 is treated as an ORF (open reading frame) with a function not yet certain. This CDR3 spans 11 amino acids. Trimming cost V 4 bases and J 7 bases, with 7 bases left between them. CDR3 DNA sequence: TGCGCCAGCAGTCCCCTATGTGGCTACACCTTC. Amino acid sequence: CASSPLCGYTF.

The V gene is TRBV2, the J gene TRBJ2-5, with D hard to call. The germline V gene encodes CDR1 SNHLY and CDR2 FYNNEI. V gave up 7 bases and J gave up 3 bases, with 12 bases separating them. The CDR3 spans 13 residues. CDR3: CASKKIREETQYF. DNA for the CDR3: TGTGCCAGCAAGAAGATTCGGGAAGAGACCCAGTACTTC.

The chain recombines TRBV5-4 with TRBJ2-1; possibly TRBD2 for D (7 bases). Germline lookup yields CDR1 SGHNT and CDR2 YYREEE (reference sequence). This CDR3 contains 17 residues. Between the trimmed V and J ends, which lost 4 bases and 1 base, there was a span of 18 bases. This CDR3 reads CASSPGVGGGSYNEQFF. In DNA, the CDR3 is TGTGCCAGCAGCCCAGGGGTGGGCGGGGGATCCTACAATGAGCAGTTCTTC. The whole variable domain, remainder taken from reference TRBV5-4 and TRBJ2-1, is ETGVTQSPTHLIKTRGQQVTLRCSSQSGHNTVSWYQQALGQGPQFIFQYYREEENGRGNFPPRFSGLQFPNYSSELNVNALELDDSALYLCASSPGVGGGSYNEQFFGPGTRLTVL.

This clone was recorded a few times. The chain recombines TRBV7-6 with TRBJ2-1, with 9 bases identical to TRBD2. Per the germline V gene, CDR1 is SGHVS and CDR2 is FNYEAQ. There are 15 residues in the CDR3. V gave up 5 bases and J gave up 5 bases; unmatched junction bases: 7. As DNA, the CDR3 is TGTGCCAGCAGCCTAAGAAGGACTAGCGACAATGAGCAGTTCTTC. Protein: CASSLRRTSDNEQFF.